A selection of T cell receptor beta chains follows, all from one sample in a study of metastatic and nonmetastatic thyroid tumors. TCRdb re-called the PCR reads through MiXCR. The sample contains about 89,000 clones, under 15% of which appear only once. Input material: tumor tissue. These receptors were taken from a female donor with papillary thyroid cancer or a benign thyroid nodule (not recorded which). Some clones in this sample may be carry-over from other donors' samples. The CDR3 runs from the conserved cysteine through the conserved F or W. The order of the fields is J gene, V gene, D gene, clone size, CDR3 protein, CDR3 DNA. A D gene is named only where the DNA matches it firmly. Clone size appears in some rows only: once, few, many, or a class for an expanded clone.

j_call: TRBJ2-1; v_call: TRBV27; d_call: .; clone_size: many; cdr3_aa: CASSRRESRDEQFF; cdr3_nt: TGTGCCAGCTCGCGCCGGGAGAGTAGAGATGAGCAGTTCTTC
j_call: TRBJ2-3; v_call: TRBV20-1; d_call: TRBD2; clone_size: many; cdr3_aa: CSAAGTSTADTQYF; cdr3_nt: TGCAGTGCCGCCGGGACTAGCACGGCAGATACGCAGTATTTT
j_call: TRBJ2-3; v_call: TRBV30; d_call: TRBD2; clone_size: .; cdr3_aa: CAWSTGTSDLDTQYF; cdr3_nt: TGTGCCTGGAGTACCGGGACTAGCGATTTGGATACGCAGTATTTT
j_call: TRBJ1-2; v_call: TRBV28; d_call: .; clone_size: many; cdr3_aa: CASSPTANYGYTF; cdr3_nt: TGTGCCAGCAGTCCAACAGCTAACTATGGCTACACCTTC
j_call: TRBJ2-7; v_call: TRBV11-2; d_call: TRBD2; clone_size: many; cdr3_aa: CASSLGIAGYEQYF; cdr3_nt: TGTGCCAGCAGCTTAGGGATAGCGGGCTACGAGCAGTACTTC
j_call: TRBJ1-5; v_call: TRBV27; d_call: .; clone_size: .; cdr3_aa: CASSPGDTPSEPQHF; cdr3_nt: TGTGCCAGCAGTCCCGGGGACACACCATCGGAGCCCCAGCATTTT
j_call: TRBJ2-5; v_call: TRBV2; d_call: .; clone_size: many; cdr3_aa: CASSVTAYQETQYF; cdr3_nt: TGTGCCAGCAGTGTGACTGCGTACCAAGAGACCCAGTACTTC
j_call: TRBJ1-5; v_call: TRBV11-1; d_call: .; clone_size: many; cdr3_aa: CASSSDHRDVDQPQHF; cdr3_nt: TGTGCCAGCAGCTCAGATCACAGGGATGTCGATCAGCCCCAGCATTTT
j_call: TRBJ1-1; v_call: TRBV28; d_call: TRBD1; clone_size: many; cdr3_aa: CASSNGRGTDTEAFF; cdr3_nt: TGTGCCAGCAGTAACGGACGGGGGACAGACACTGAAGCTTTCTTT
j_call: TRBJ2-3; v_call: TRBV5-1; d_call: .; clone_size: many; cdr3_aa: CASSKGGRTQYF; cdr3_nt: TGCGCCAGCAGCAAAGGGGGGAGGACGCAGTATTTT
j_call: TRBJ2-5; v_call: TRBV11-2; d_call: .; clone_size: few; cdr3_aa: CASIPYQETQYF; cdr3_nt: TGTGCCAGCATCCCGTACCAAGAGACCCAGTACTTC
j_call: TRBJ1-2; v_call: TRBV28; d_call: .; clone_size: .; cdr3_aa: CAISSLPVLGYTF; cdr3_nt: TGTGCCATCAGTTCATTACCGGTACTGGGCTACACCTTC
j_call: TRBJ2-5; v_call: TRBV19; d_call: .; clone_size: .; cdr3_aa: CASSQERGFQETQYF; cdr3_nt: TGTGCCAGTAGTCAAGAGCGTGGATTCCAAGAGACCCAGTACTTC
j_call: TRBJ2-2; v_call: TRBV28; d_call: .; clone_size: many; cdr3_aa: CASSGRSVSSTTGELFF; cdr3_nt: TGTGCCAGCAGCGGACGGAGTGTCTCTTCGACCACCGGGGAGCTGTTTTTT
j_call: TRBJ1-2; v_call: TRBV10-3; d_call: TRBD1; clone_size: many; cdr3_aa: CAAYRDRGRGGHGYTF; cdr3_nt: TGTGCCGCCTACCGGGACAGGGGGCGCGGGGGGCATGGCTACACCTTC
j_call: TRBJ1-1; v_call: TRBV9; d_call: .; clone_size: many; cdr3_aa: CASSTFLAGMNTEAFF; cdr3_nt: TGTGCCAGCAGCACCTTCCTGGCGGGTATGAACACTGAAGCTTTCTTT
j_call: TRBJ1-1; v_call: TRBV7-8; d_call: .; clone_size: many; cdr3_aa: CASSLGFGGEAFF; cdr3_nt: TGTGCCAGCAGCTTGGGTTTTGGGGGCGAAGCTTTCTTT
j_call: TRBJ2-1; v_call: TRBV5-1; d_call: TRBD2; clone_size: many; cdr3_aa: CASTKTSVHNEQFF; cdr3_nt: TGCGCCAGCACAAAGACTAGCGTTCACAATGAGCAGTTCTTC
j_call: TRBJ1-2; v_call: TRBV5-1; d_call: .; clone_size: many; cdr3_aa: CASSFQADYGYTF; cdr3_nt: TGCGCCAGCAGCTTCCAGGCGGACTATGGCTACACCTTC
j_call: TRBJ1-1; v_call: TRBV30; d_call: .; clone_size: many; cdr3_aa: CAWVRIGNTEAFF; cdr3_nt: TGTGCCTGGGTCCGGATAGGAAACACTGAAGCTTTCTTT
j_call: TRBJ2-3; v_call: TRBV19; d_call: .; clone_size: many; cdr3_aa: CASSAAFADTQYF; cdr3_nt: TGTGCCAGTAGTGCAGCTTTCGCAGATACGCAGTATTTT
j_call: TRBJ2-2; v_call: TRBV5-1; d_call: TRBD2; clone_size: many; cdr3_aa: CASSLGLAGAGELFF; cdr3_nt: TGCGCCAGCAGCTTGGGACTAGCGGGAGCCGGGGAGCTGTTTTTT
j_call: TRBJ2-5; v_call: TRBV2; d_call: .; clone_size: many; cdr3_aa: CASSGRGETQYF; cdr3_nt: TGTGCCAGCAGTGGTAGGGGAGAGACCCAGTACTTC
j_call: TRBJ2-7; v_call: TRBV20-1; d_call: .; clone_size: many; cdr3_aa: CSARLFKDGSYEQYF; cdr3_nt: TGCAGTGCTAGACTGTTCAAAGACGGCTCCTACGAGCAGTACTTC
j_call: TRBJ2-5; v_call: TRBV5-1; d_call: TRBD2; clone_size: .; cdr3_aa: CASSLVVPAAGGPGETQYF; cdr3_nt: TGCGCCAGCAGCTTGGTCGTGCCAGCAGCGGGAGGGCCAGGAGAGACCCAGTACTTC
j_call: TRBJ1-2; v_call: TRBV28; d_call: .; clone_size: many; cdr3_aa: CASSLYVVKHLGYTF; cdr3_nt: TGTGCCAGCAGTTTATACGTTGTTAAACACTTAGGCTACACCTTC
j_call: TRBJ1-4; v_call: TRBV2; d_call: .; clone_size: many; cdr3_aa: CASSDRDPTTNEKLFF; cdr3_nt: TGTGCCAGCAGTGATAGGGACCCCACAACTAATGAAAAACTGTTTTTT